A selection of T cell receptor beta chains follows, all from one sample in a study of CD8+CD57+ T cells in acquired aplastic anemia. TCRdb re-analysed the reads in MiXCR, keeping a single row per CDR3 protein. The sample records roughly 150,000 distinct CDR3 sequences, less than 60% being singletons. Sequences were obtained from sorted CD4+, CD8+, or CD8+CD57+ T cells (not recorded which) from PBMCs. These receptors all come from a human donor with aplastic anemia. Each CDR3 is given with its conserved first and last residue. D genes are given only for firm matches. Some rows mark clone size as missing; the rest say once, few, many or name a class of expanded clone.

v_call: TRBV10-3
clone_size: few
d_call: -
j_call: TRBJ2-1
cdr3_aa: CAISEGNEQFF
cdr3_nt: TGTGCCATCAGTGAGGGCAATGAGCAGTTCTTC

v_call: TRBV12-3/TRBV12-4
clone_size: many
d_call: -
j_call: TRBJ1-5
cdr3_aa: CASSKVGPQHF
cdr3_nt: TGTGCCAGCAGCAAAGTCGGGCCCCAGCATTTT

v_call: TRBV19
clone_size: once
d_call: -
j_call: TRBJ2-1
cdr3_aa: CASREGSGLYEQFF
cdr3_nt: TGTGCCAGCCGCGAGGGGTCAGGGCTATACGAGCAGTTCTTC

v_call: TRBV19
clone_size: few
d_call: -
j_call: TRBJ2-1
cdr3_aa: CASSIAWYGENEQFF
cdr3_nt: TGTGCCAGTAGTATAGCCTGGTACGGGGAGAATGAGCAGTTCTTC

v_call: TRBV19
clone_size: -
d_call: -
j_call: TRBJ1-5
cdr3_aa: CASSRQVGGSNQPQHF
cdr3_nt: TGTGCCAGTAGCCGTCAGGTAGGAGGAAGCAATCAGCCCCAGCATTTT

v_call: TRBV12-3/TRBV12-4
clone_size: many
d_call: -
j_call: TRBJ2-6
cdr3_aa: CASSPHTPGANVLTF
cdr3_nt: TGTGCCAGCAGTCCCCACACCCCTGGGGCCAACGTCCTGACTTTC

v_call: TRBV5-1
clone_size: -
d_call: -
j_call: TRBJ2-7
cdr3_aa: CASSLELGREQYF
cdr3_nt: TGCGCCAGCAGCTTGGAGCTGGGAAGGGAGCAGTACTTC

v_call: TRBV20-1
clone_size: many
d_call: TRBD2
j_call: TRBJ2-5
cdr3_aa: CSARDFVVPSGSSTQYF
cdr3_nt: TGCAGTGCTAGAGATTTTGTGGTCCCTAGCGGGAGTTCGACCCAGTACTTC

v_call: TRBV15
clone_size: many
d_call: -
j_call: TRBJ2-3
cdr3_aa: CATSRTPGPIPGDTQYF
cdr3_nt: TGTGCCACCAGCAGAACTCCGGGACCCATTCCGGGAGATACGCAGTATTTT

v_call: TRBV5-1
clone_size: many
d_call: TRBD1
j_call: TRBJ2-7
cdr3_aa: CASSRTGDSEATYEQYF
cdr3_nt: TGCGCCAGCAGCAGGACAGGGGACTCAGAGGCTACCTACGAGCAGTACTTC

v_call: TRBV6-1
clone_size: -
d_call: TRBD1
j_call: TRBJ1-4
cdr3_aa: CASSDRTGEGKLFF
cdr3_nt: TGTGCCAGCAGTGACCGGACAGGGGAGGGCAAACTGTTTTTT

v_call: TRBV15
clone_size: -
d_call: -
j_call: TRBJ1-4
cdr3_aa: CATSVHRGEKLFF
cdr3_nt: TGTGCCACCAGCGTCCACCGTGGTGAAAAACTGTTTTTT

v_call: TRBV29-1
clone_size: -
d_call: -
j_call: TRBJ1-1
cdr3_aa: CSVGGRGDTEAFF
cdr3_nt: TGCAGCGTGGGGGGGCGCGGGGACACTGAAGCTTTCTTT

v_call: TRBV25-1
clone_size: -
d_call: -
j_call: TRBJ2-7
cdr3_aa: CASSESQSGREQYF
cdr3_nt: TGTGCCAGCAGTGAATCCCAGTCGGGCCGGGAGCAGTACTTC

v_call: TRBV15
clone_size: -
d_call: -
j_call: TRBJ2-3
cdr3_aa: CATSSFPDTQYF
cdr3_nt: TGTGCCACCAGCAGTTTCCCAGATACGCAGTATTTT

v_call: TRBV12-3/TRBV12-4
clone_size: many
d_call: TRBD2
j_call: TRBJ2-1
cdr3_aa: CASSLALAGVNEQFF
cdr3_nt: TGTGCCAGCAGTTTGGCACTAGCGGGGGTGAATGAGCAGTTCTTC

v_call: TRBV2
clone_size: -
d_call: TRBD2
j_call: TRBJ2-1
cdr3_aa: CASSRNSGTNNEQFF
cdr3_nt: TGTGCCAGCAGTAGAAATAGCGGGACAAACAATGAGCAGTTCTTC

v_call: TRBV6-1
clone_size: many
d_call: -
j_call: TRBJ2-7
cdr3_aa: CASRNLEGGAYEQYF
cdr3_nt: TGTGCCAGCAGAAACCTTGAAGGGGGAGCCTACGAGCAGTACTTC

v_call: TRBV6-4
clone_size: -
d_call: -
j_call: TRBJ1-5
cdr3_aa: CASSDVAQHF
cdr3_nt: TGTGCCAGCAGTGACGTGGCCCAGCATTTT

v_call: TRBV10-3
clone_size: many
d_call: -
j_call: TRBJ1-1
cdr3_aa: CAISARETNTEAFF
cdr3_nt: TGTGCCATCAGTGCCAGGGAAACCAACACTGAAGCTTTCTTT

v_call: TRBV19
clone_size: once
d_call: TRBD2
j_call: TRBJ2-5
cdr3_aa: CASSIKAGLRETQYF
cdr3_nt: TGTGCCAGTAGTATAAAAGCGGGACTACGGGAGACCCAGTACTTC

v_call: TRBV4-2
clone_size: many
d_call: -
j_call: TRBJ2-3
cdr3_aa: CASSQAFTDTQYF
cdr3_nt: TGTGCCAGCAGCCAAGCATTCACAGATACGCAGTATTTT

v_call: TRBV6-2/TRBV6-3
clone_size: many
d_call: -
j_call: TRBJ1-1
cdr3_aa: CASNHGQFAEAFF
cdr3_nt: TGTGCCAGCAACCACGGGCAGTTCGCTGAAGCTTTCTTT

v_call: TRBV7-3
clone_size: -
d_call: TRBD2
j_call: TRBJ2-3
cdr3_aa: CASSRTSASTDTQYF
cdr3_nt: TGTGCCAGCAGCCGCACTAGCGCATCCACAGATACGCAGTATTTT

v_call: TRBV27
clone_size: -
d_call: -
j_call: TRBJ2-7
cdr3_aa: CASSLATGSEYEQYF
cdr3_nt: TGTGCCAGCAGTTTGGCCACAGGGTCGGAATACGAGCAGTACTTC

v_call: TRBV12-3/TRBV12-4
clone_size: -
d_call: TRBD1
j_call: TRBJ1-2
cdr3_aa: CASSFDRVTFGTF
cdr3_nt: TGTGCCAGCAGTTTTGACAGGGTCACTTTTGGTACCTTC

v_call: TRBV6-2/TRBV6-3
clone_size: -
d_call: TRBD1
j_call: TRBJ1-5
cdr3_aa: CASSYTGADQPQHF
cdr3_nt: TGTGCCAGCAGTTACACAGGGGCGGATCAGCCCCAGCATTTT

v_call: TRBV5-6
clone_size: many
d_call: TRBD2
j_call: TRBJ2-1
cdr3_aa: CASSLGTRLYNEQFF
cdr3_nt: TGTGCCAGCAGCCTCGGGACTAGGCTTTACAATGAGCAGTTCTTC

v_call: TRBV9
clone_size: many
d_call: -
j_call: TRBJ2-6
cdr3_aa: CASSLGDSGANVLTF
cdr3_nt: TGTGCCAGCAGCCTCGGGGATTCTGGGGCCAACGTCCTGACTTTC

v_call: TRBV12-3/TRBV12-4
clone_size: -
d_call: -
j_call: TRBJ1-2
cdr3_aa: CASSGTDNYGYTF
cdr3_nt: TGTGCCAGCAGCGGGACGGATAACTATGGCTACACCTTC

v_call: TRBV7-8
clone_size: few
d_call: -
j_call: TRBJ1-4
cdr3_aa: CASSLKVPEKLFF
cdr3_nt: TGTGCCAGCAGTTTAAAGGTCCCTGAAAAACTGTTTTTT

v_call: TRBV25-1
clone_size: -
d_call: -
j_call: TRBJ2-7
cdr3_aa: CASRDYTDEQYF
cdr3_nt: TGTGCCAGCAGGGACTACACGGACGAGCAGTACTTC

v_call: TRBV5-1
clone_size: -
d_call: TRBD2
j_call: TRBJ2-6
cdr3_aa: CASSLVLAGLSEANVLTF
cdr3_nt: TGCGCCAGCAGCTTGGTCCTAGCGGGACTCTCTGAGGCCAACGTCCTGACTTTC

v_call: TRBV10-3
clone_size: few
d_call: -
j_call: TRBJ2-7
cdr3_aa: CAISAERGEQYF
cdr3_nt: TGTGCCATCAGTGCTGAGAGGGGTGAGCAGTACTTC

v_call: TRBV19
clone_size: once
d_call: TRBD1
j_call: TRBJ2-7
cdr3_aa: CASSARDRGREQYF
cdr3_nt: TGTGCCAGTAGTGCCCGGGACAGGGGGCGCGAGCAGTACTTC

v_call: TRBV4-1
clone_size: many
d_call: -
j_call: TRBJ1-4
cdr3_aa: CASSQRQNEKLFF
cdr3_nt: TGCGCCAGCAGCCAACGACAGAATGAAAAACTGTTTTTT

v_call: TRBV24-1
clone_size: once
d_call: TRBD1
j_call: TRBJ1-1
cdr3_aa: CATSDLPGTGDVATEASF
cdr3_nt: TGTGCCACCAGTGATCTTCCCGGGACAGGGGATGTGGCGACTGAAGCTTCCTTT

v_call: TRBV20-1
clone_size: -
d_call: -
j_call: TRBJ1-2
cdr3_aa: CSARTGVVGYTF
cdr3_nt: TGCAGTGCTAGAACAGGTGTGGTTGGCTACACCTTC

v_call: TRBV7-2
clone_size: -
d_call: -
j_call: TRBJ2-1
cdr3_aa: CASSLARWNEQFF
cdr3_nt: TGTGCCAGCAGCTTAGCGCGTTGGAATGAGCAGTTCTTC

v_call: TRBV19
clone_size: -
d_call: -
j_call: TRBJ1-2
cdr3_aa: CASSRAGYGGYTF
cdr3_nt: TGTGCCAGTAGCCGGGCTGGCTATGGGGGCTACACCTTC

v_call: TRBV15
clone_size: -
d_call: TRBD1
j_call: TRBJ1-2
cdr3_aa: CATSALQGRGSNGYTF
cdr3_nt: TGTGCCACCAGCGCCCTACAGGGGAGGGGATCTAATGGCTACACCTTC

v_call: TRBV10-3
clone_size: -
d_call: -
j_call: TRBJ2-1
cdr3_aa: CAISLLAEQFF
cdr3_nt: TGTGCCATCAGCCTTCTAGCTGAGCAGTTCTTC

v_call: TRBV2
clone_size: -
d_call: TRBD1
j_call: TRBJ1-1
cdr3_aa: CASSEAGRGQTEAFF
cdr3_nt: TGTGCCAGCAGTGAAGCGGGGAGGGGGCAAACTGAAGCTTTCTTT

v_call: TRBV29-1
clone_size: few
d_call: TRBD1
j_call: TRBJ1-2
cdr3_aa: CSVPPTGTDGYTF
cdr3_nt: TGCAGCGTTCCTCCGACAGGGACCGATGGCTACACCTTC

v_call: TRBV19
clone_size: many
d_call: -
j_call: TRBJ1-2
cdr3_aa: CASSEASQSYYGYTF
cdr3_nt: TGTGCCAGTAGTGAGGCCAGCCAGTCGTACTATGGCTACACCTTC

v_call: TRBV19
clone_size: -
d_call: TRBD1
j_call: TRBJ1-1
cdr3_aa: CASSIRDRMNTEAFF
cdr3_nt: TGTGCCAGTAGTATCCGGGACAGGATGAACACTGAAGCTTTCTTT

v_call: TRBV19
clone_size: -
d_call: -
j_call: TRBJ1-3
cdr3_aa: CASSMEAGNTIYF
cdr3_nt: TGTGCCAGTAGCATGGAGGCGGGAAACACCATATATTTT

v_call: TRBV25-1
clone_size: -
d_call: -
j_call: TRBJ2-7
cdr3_aa: CASSYSVKGGTYEQYF
cdr3_nt: TGTGCCAGCAGTTACTCGGTAAAGGGGGGGACCTACGAGCAGTACTTC

v_call: TRBV13
clone_size: many
d_call: -
j_call: TRBJ2-3
cdr3_aa: CASSLGMSTDTQYF
cdr3_nt: TGTGCCAGCAGCTTAGGCATGAGCACAGATACGCAGTATTTT

v_call: TRBV10-1
clone_size: -
d_call: TRBD1
j_call: TRBJ2-7
cdr3_aa: CASSVKGPNPSRDRGLYEQYF
cdr3_nt: TGCGCCAGCAGTGTTAAAGGGCCGAACCCTAGCCGGGACAGGGGGCTCTACGAGCAGTACTTC

v_call: TRBV9
clone_size: many
d_call: -
j_call: TRBJ2-7
cdr3_aa: CASTPGTIPYEQYF
cdr3_nt: TGTGCCAGCACCCCCGGGACAATACCCTACGAGCAGTACTTC

v_call: TRBV13
clone_size: many
d_call: TRBD1
j_call: TRBJ1-5
cdr3_aa: CASSYAGGQPQHF
cdr3_nt: TGTGCCAGCAGTTACGCAGGGGGACAGCCCCAGCATTTT

v_call: TRBV7-9
clone_size: -
d_call: TRBD1
j_call: TRBJ1-1
cdr3_aa: CASRGTGLAFF
cdr3_nt: TGTGCCAGCAGAGGGACAGGCCTGGCTTTCTTT